This T cell receptor beta chain was found in a study of T cell repertoires in cytomegalovirus infection. As for the study in general: Indicated by public TCR beta signatures were CMV infection and matching HLA type. Study-wide results and limits: HLA-C-restricted TCR beta clonotypes specific for CMV led the ex vivo response. Carriage of CMV together with the relevant HLA was identifiable through cumulative public TCR beta family frequency.

TCRdb processed the reads anew with MiXCR; each CDR3 protein has one entry. The table records 150,000 to 200,000 distinct CDR3 sequences, about 15% of them present only once. The CDR3 is 15 residues long. CDR1 and CDR2 from the germline V gene are SGHTA and FQGNSA. With 5 bases removed from V and 8 bases from J, the gap between germline ends came to 18 bases. In this sample, this clonotype turned up many times. Its target is unknown. The receptor was derived from a human donor in good health (CMV status not recorded). Some clones in this sample may be carry-over from other donors' samples. The specimen was PBMCs. The chain is built from TRBV7-2 and TRBJ1-4, with D possibly matching TRBD1 (6 bases). Here the CDR3 reads CASSPRGRGGEKLFF. Here the CDR3 DNA reads TGTGCCAGCAGCCCCCGGGGCAGGGGAGGCGAAAAACTGTTTTTT.